The following is a T cell receptor (beta chain) sequence with its context. Its antigen is still unknown. These data originate in a study of cytomegalovirus exposure and HLA in healthy donors. Profiling relied on immunoSEQ multiplex PCR, and the TCRdb table lists in-frame clones only, not all of them. The table shows around 300,000 clones, with around 86% occurring only once. Germline V gives CDR1 LGHNA, CDR2 YSLEER. The ends were cut back, 0 bases at V and 5 bases at J, with 10 bases in the middle. This CDR3 has 15 amino acids. Study-wide points: Under in vitro conditions, three CMV-associated chains were confirmed as specific for CMV antigens.

The rearrangement uses TRBV4-3 and TRBJ2-2; TRBD1 is a possible D gene (5 bases). Sample: PBMCs. The receptor's source is a woman in her late teens or twenties in good health and CMV-seronegative. The CDR3 region has the DNA TGCGCCAGCAGCCAAGATCGGCAGGGTACCGGGGAGCTGTTTTTT. Protein sequence: CASSQDRQGTGELFF.